This T cell receptor (beta chain) appears in the sequencing data of a study of regulatory T cells in long-lasting Graves disease. CDR3 length: 14 amino acids. V was pared by 7 bases and J by 8 bases, with 15 bases between. The germline V gene encodes CDR1 SNHLY and CDR2 FYNNEI. Only a few counts were recorded for this clonotype. Through Arm-PCR of CDR3 regions and iRepertoire HTBI primers, TCR beta libraries were built. TCRdb called the multiplex PCR reads again in MiXCR, with one record for every CDR3 protein. The data contain some 400,000 distinct CDR3 sequences, approximately 15% of them singletons. Time point noted: newly diagnosed GD, antithyroid drugs for less than 3 months. TCR sequences were obtained from RNA taken from PBMCs. Diagnosing Graves' disease relied on the American Thyroid Association guidelines. Separately, the same data were catalogued under a study of T cells in Graves' hyperthyroidism and ophthalmopathy.

This chain joins TRBV2 and TRBJ1-6; D gene uncertain. The specimen comprised peripheral blood mononuclear cells (PBMCs), sampled at new diagnosis, from a patient treated with antithyroid drugs. This sequence was found in a woman younger than 45 with Graves disease. The CDR3 coding sequence is TGTGCCAGCATCCTCGGGTGGACGGATTCACCCCTCCACTTT. It specifies CASILGWTDSPLHF.